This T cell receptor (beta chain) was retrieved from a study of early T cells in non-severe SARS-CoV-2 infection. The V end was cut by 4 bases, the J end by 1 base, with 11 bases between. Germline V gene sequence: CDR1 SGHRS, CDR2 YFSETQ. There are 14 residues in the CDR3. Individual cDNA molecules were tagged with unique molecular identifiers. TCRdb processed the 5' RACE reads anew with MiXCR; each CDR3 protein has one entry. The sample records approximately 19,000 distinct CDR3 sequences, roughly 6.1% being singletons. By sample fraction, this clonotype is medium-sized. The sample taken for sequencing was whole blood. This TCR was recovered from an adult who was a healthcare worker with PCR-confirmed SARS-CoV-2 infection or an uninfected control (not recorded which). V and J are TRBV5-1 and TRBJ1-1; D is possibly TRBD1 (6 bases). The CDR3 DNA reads TGCGCCAGCAGCCCGAGGACAGAGAACACTGAAGCTTTCTTT. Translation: CASSPRTENTEAFF. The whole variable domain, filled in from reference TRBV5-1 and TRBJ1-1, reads KAGVTQTPRYLIKTRGQQVTLSCSPISGHRSVSWYQQTPGQGLQFLFEYFSETQRNKGNFPGRFSGRQFSNSRSEMNVSTLELGDSALYLCASSPRTENTEAFFGQGTRLTVV.